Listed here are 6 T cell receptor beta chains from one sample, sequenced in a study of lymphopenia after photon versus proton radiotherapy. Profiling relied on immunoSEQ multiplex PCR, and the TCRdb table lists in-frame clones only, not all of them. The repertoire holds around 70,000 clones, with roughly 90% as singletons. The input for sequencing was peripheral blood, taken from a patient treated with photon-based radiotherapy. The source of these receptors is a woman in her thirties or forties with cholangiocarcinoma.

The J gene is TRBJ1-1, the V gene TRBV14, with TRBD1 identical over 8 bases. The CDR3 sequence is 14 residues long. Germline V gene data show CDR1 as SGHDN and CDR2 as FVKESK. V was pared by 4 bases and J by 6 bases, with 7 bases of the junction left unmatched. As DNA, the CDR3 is TGTGCCAGCAGCCGCGACAGGGGAAGCGCTGAAGCTTTCTTT. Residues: CASSRDRGSAEAFF.

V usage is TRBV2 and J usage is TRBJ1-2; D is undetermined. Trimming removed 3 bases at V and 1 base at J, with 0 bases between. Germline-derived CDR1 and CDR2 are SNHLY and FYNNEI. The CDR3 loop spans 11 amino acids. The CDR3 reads CASSDNYGYTF. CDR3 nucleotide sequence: TGTGCCAGCAGTGATAACTATGGCTACACCTTC.

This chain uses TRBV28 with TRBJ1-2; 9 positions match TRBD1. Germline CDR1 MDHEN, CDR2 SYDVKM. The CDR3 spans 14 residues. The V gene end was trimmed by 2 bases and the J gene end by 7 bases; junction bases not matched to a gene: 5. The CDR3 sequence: CASSLLGQGIGYTF. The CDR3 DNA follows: TGTGCCAGCAGTTTACTGGGACAGGGTATTGGCTACACCTTC.

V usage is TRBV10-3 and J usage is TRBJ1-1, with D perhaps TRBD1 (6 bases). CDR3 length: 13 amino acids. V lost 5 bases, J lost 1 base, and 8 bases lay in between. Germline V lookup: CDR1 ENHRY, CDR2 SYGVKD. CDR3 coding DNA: TGTGCCATCAGTTCACAGGGGAACACTGAAGCTTTCTTT. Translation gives CAISSQGNTEAFF.

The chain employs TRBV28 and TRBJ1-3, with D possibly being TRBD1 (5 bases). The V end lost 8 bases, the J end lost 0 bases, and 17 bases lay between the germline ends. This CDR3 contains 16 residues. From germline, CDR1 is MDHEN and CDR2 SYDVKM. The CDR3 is CASGPSGGHSGNTIYF. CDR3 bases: TGTGCCAGCGGGCCCTCTGGCGGACACTCTGGAAACACCATATATTTT.

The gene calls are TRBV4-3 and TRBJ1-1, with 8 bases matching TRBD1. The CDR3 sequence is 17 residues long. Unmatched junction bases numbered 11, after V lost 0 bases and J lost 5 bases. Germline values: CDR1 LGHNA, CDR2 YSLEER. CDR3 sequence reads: CASSQDGFQGARTEAFF. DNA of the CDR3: TGCGCCAGCAGCCAAGACGGATTTCAGGGGGCGAGGACTGAAGCTTTCTTT.